The TCR beta chain described here comes from a study of blood T cell repertoires in COVID-19. In the study overall: In each case, the material was cDNA or gDNA derived from T cells, B-cell-depleted T cells, or PBMCs.

Notes on this clone: The junction and the germline gene differ at one end; a read error may be behind it.

Participant-reported clinical history was the basis for cohort assignment. Participants in the exposed group had met a COVID-19 case in the 2 weeks before joining the study. In germline, CDR1 is ENHRY, CDR2 SYGVKD. The CDR3 covers 12 residues. Here immunoSEQ multiplex PCR was the method, and the copy in TCRdb shows in-frame clones only, minus some. The table includes nearly 300,000 clones, over 85% detected once. Sequencing used PBMCs or T cells enriched from blood (not recorded which). The receptor's source is a woman in her fifties or sixties who had been exposed to COVID-19. J is TRBJ1-2 and V is TRBV10-3; TRBD1 might be the D (5 bases). The CDR3 loop is CAISESQGGNTF. For the CDR3, the DNA is TGTGCCATCAGTGAGTCCCAGGGTGGCAACACCTTC.